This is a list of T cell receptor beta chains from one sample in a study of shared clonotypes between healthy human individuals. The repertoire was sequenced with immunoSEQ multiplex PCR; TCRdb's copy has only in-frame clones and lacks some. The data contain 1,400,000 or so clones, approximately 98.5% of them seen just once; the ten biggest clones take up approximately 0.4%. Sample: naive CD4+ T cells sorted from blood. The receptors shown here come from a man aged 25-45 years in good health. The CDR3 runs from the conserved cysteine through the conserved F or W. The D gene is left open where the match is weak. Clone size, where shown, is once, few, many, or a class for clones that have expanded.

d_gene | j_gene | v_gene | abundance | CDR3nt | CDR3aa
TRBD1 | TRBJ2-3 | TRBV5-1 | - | TGCGCCAGCAGCTTGGAACCGGGACAGAGCACAGATACGCAGTATTTT | CASSLEPGQSTDTQYF
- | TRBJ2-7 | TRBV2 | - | TGTGCCAGCAGGGAGGTAGCAGGAGGCTACGAGCAGTACTTC | CASREVAGGYEQYF
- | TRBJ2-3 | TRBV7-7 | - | TGTGCTAGCAGCTTAGGTTTGGCCACTAGCACAGATACGCAGTATTTT | CASSLGLATSTDTQYF
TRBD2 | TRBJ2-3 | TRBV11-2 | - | TGTGCCAGCCGAGGGGAGGGAGATACGCAGTATTTT | CASRGEGDTQYF
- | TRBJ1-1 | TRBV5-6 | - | TGTGCCAGCAGCTTGGGGGCCGGCAAAGGGAACACTGAAGCTTTCTTT | CASSLGAGKGNTEAFF
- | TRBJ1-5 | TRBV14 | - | TGTGCCAGCAGCCGAAGACAGGAGCGACAGCCCCAGCATTTT | CASSRRQERQPQHF
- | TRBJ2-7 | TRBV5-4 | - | TGTGCCTTCAAGGGGCTCTCCTACGAGCAGTACTTC | CAFKGLSYEQYF
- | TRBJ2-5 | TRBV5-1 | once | TGCGCCAGCAGCCCCCAGAGAGGAGAGACCCAGTACTTC | CASSPQRGETQYF
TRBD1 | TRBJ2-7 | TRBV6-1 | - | TGTGCCAGCCCGTCGGGGACAGGGTCGGGTTACGAGCAGTACTTC | CASPSGTGSGYEQYF
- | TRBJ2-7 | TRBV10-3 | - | TGTGCCATCAGTGAGCCCTCAATGACTCTACTACGGGAAACCAGCAACCACGAGCAGTACTTC | CAISEPSMTLLRETSNHEQYF
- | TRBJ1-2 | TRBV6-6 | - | TGTGCCAGCAGTTACTCAGGGGGTGGCTACACCTTC | CASSYSGGGYTF
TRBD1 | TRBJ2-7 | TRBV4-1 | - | TGCGCCAGCAGAAAGTACGGGACAGGGTCGTCCTACGAGCAGTACTTC | CASRKYGTGSSYEQYF
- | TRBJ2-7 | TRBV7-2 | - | TGTGCCAGCAGTACTAAGGGGGCTAGCGGAACCTACGAGCAGTACTTC | CASSTKGASGTYEQYF
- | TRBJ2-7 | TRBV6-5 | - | TGTGCCAGCAGTTACGAACTAGTCGCCTACGAGCAGTACTTC | CASSYELVAYEQYF
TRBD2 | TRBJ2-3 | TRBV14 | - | TGTGCCAGCAGCCCCACGGCGAGCGGGAGTGGCACAGATACGCAGTATTTT | CASSPTASGSGTDTQYF
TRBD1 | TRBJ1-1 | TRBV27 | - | TGTGCCAGCAGTTTAACAGGGGGACAAGCTTTCTTT | CASSLTGGQAFF
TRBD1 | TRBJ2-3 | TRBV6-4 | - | TGTGCCAGCAGTGACTTCCAGGGGGCGCTAGATACGCAGTATTTT | CASSDFQGALDTQYF
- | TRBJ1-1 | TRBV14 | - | TGTGCCAGCAGCCTCTCGACATCAAACACTGAAGCTTTCTTT | CASSLSTSNTEAFF
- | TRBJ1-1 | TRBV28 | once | TGTGCCAGCAGTTTATGGGTAACAGGATGGTACGGCACTGAAGCTTTCTTT | CASSLWVTGWYGTEAFF
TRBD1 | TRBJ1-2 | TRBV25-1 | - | TGTGCCAGCAGCCCCAGGGGACAGGGGGGCTCCTATGGCTACACCTTC | CASSPRGQGGSYGYTF
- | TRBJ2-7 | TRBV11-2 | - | TGTGCCAGCAGCTTAGTTACAGTCTCCCACGAGCAGTACTTC | CASSLVTVSHEQYF
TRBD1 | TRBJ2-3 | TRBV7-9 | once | TGTGCCAGCAGCTCGACAGGGACAACAGATACGCAGTATTTT | CASSSTGTTDTQYF
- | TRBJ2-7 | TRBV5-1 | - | TGCGCCAGCAGCTTGTCAGGTAGCGGCGAGCAGTACTTC | CASSLSGSGEQYF
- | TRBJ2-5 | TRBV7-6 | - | TGTGCCAGCAGCGTATATGGGGGACGGAGCCAAGAGACCCAGTACTTC | CASSVYGGRSQETQYF